These 21 T cell receptor beta chains share one sample of origin, sequenced in a study of CD8 T cells in Susac syndrome (dated by TCRdb to about 2019). Libraries were prepared through the immunoSEQ multiplex PCR assay. RNA was extracted using the RNeasy kit, and roughly 0.5 to 1 ug of the RNA was reverse transcribed with random hexamers. The public reads were run again by TCRdb, first through fastp at Q25 and then through MiXCR, and only productive beta chains were kept. Identical CDR3 protein sequences are pooled into one entry, listed with their most common genes and DNA. The sample contains 200,000 to 300,000 distinct CDR3 sequences, about 96% of them found a single time. Of the sample, about 0.1% is held by the ten largest clones. Sequenced sample: CD4+ T cells from PBMCs. Receptor source: a human donor with Susac syndrome.

This chain links TRBV6-4 with TRBJ2-7, with D possibly TRBD1 on 6 matching bases. The length of the CDR3 is 15 residues. The germline V and J ends were trimmed by 5 bases and 4 bases, with 18 bases remaining between them. Per the germline V gene, CDR1 is MRHNA and CDR2 is SNTAGT. For the CDR3, the DNA is TGTGCCAGCAGTTTGGAGCCAGGGGCGAATTACGAGCAGTACTTC. It translates to CASSLEPGANYEQYF.

The CDR3 loop is CASSLAENQPQHF. CDR3 DNA sequence: TGTGCCAGCAGTTTAGCAGAGAATCAGCCCCAGCATTTT. V and J are TRBV12-3 or TRBV12-4 and TRBJ1-5, with D hard to call. Deletions cut 0 bases from V and 4 bases from J, with 4 bases between. The length of the CDR3 is 13 residues.

J is TRBJ2-5 and V is TRBV20-1; D gene unclear. V lost 4 bases to trimming and J lost 3 bases, with 6 bases between them. The CDR3 has 11 amino acids. Germline CDR1 DFQATT, CDR2 SNEGSKA (reference sequence). The CDR3 DNA follows: TGCAGTGCTATAACAGAAGAGACCCAGTACTTC. This codes for CSAITEETQYF.

The chain uses TRBV4-1 and TRBJ2-7, with TRBD2 as a possible D gene (5 bases). V shed 0 bases and J shed 5 bases, with 17 bases lying between them. CDR1 MGHRA and CDR2 YSYEKL come from the germline V gene. The CDR3 loop spans 16 amino acids. The CDR3 protein is CASSQDPRLSGNEQYF. For the CDR3, the DNA is TGCGCCAGCAGCCAAGATCCGAGACTATCTGGGAACGAGCAGTACTTC.

A note on this clonotype: Germline is not matched at one junction end, which may reflect a read error. The chain employs TRBV7-7 and TRBJ2-5, with D possibly matching TRBD1 (6 bases). Germline CDR1 and CDR2: SSHAT and FNYEAQ (reference sequence). CDR3 size: 14 residues. The CDR3 reads CASSLGPGEETQYF. For the CDR3, the DNA is TGTGCTAGCAGCTTAGGCCCAGGGGAAGAGACCCAGTACTTC.

The genes are TRBV3-1 and TRBJ2-4; no clear D gene. Germline V lookup: CDR1 LGHDT, CDR2 YNNKEL (reference sequence). There are 14 residues in the CDR3. The ends were cut back, 2 bases at V and 5 bases at J, with 10 bases in the middle. This CDR3 reads CASSQFKSENIQYF. CDR3 sequence (DNA): TGTGCCAGCAGCCAATTCAAGTCTGAAAACATTCAGTACTTC. Full variable domain (rest looked up from reference TRBV3-1 and TRBJ2-4): DTAVSQTPKYLVTQMGNDKSIKCEQNLGHDTMYWYKQDSKKFLKIMFSYNNKELIINETVPNRFSPKSPDKAHLNLHINSLELGDSAVYFCASSQFKSENIQYFGAGTRLSVL.

The CDR3 protein is CSAETGVQNIQYF. The CDR3, as DNA: TGCAGTGCTGAGACGGGGGTCCAGAACATTCAGTACTTC. J is TRBJ2-4 and V is TRBV20-1, with a tentative D call TRBD2 (6 bases). V was trimmed by 5 bases and J by 7 bases, leaving 15 bases between them. CDR1 and CDR2 (germline): DFQATT, SNEGSKA (reference sequence). The CDR3 is made up of 13 amino acids.

The V and J genes are TRBV29-1 and TRBJ2-5, with D hard to call. The germline CDR1 and CDR2 sequences are SQVTM and ANQGSEA. The V end lost 6 bases, the J end lost 1 base, and 9 bases lay between the germline ends. The CDR3 extends over 12 amino acids. CDR3 protein: CSVDRSQETQYF. In nucleotides, the CDR3 is TGCAGCGTCGATAGGTCCCAAGAGACCCAGTACTTC.

There are a few counts of this clonotype. The CDR3 nucleotides are TGTGCCAGCAGTCCGCCGGGACAGGGAGCTTACGAGCAGTACTTC. Protein sequence: CASSPPGQGAYEQYF. This chain joins TRBV6-6 and TRBJ2-7, with 9 bases fitting TRBD1. The CDR3 spans 15 residues. The germline gives CDR1 MNHNY, CDR2 SVGAGI (reference sequence). Trimming at V came to 5 bases and at J to 4 bases, leaving 9 bases not matched to a gene.

The V gene is TRBV7-8, the J gene TRBJ2-1; the match to TRBD2 covers 10 bases. The CDR3 is 14 residues long. V lost 4 bases and J lost 9; bases outside the gene matches: 6. Germline V gives CDR1 SGHVS, CDR2 FQNEAQ. The CDR3 loop reads CASSSGLAHVEQFF. The CDR3 nucleotides are TGTGCCAGCAGCTCGGGACTAGCGCACGTTGAGCAGTTCTTC.

The chain joins TRBV12-3 or TRBV12-4 to TRBJ2-7; maybe TRBD1 (5 bases). The CDR3 loop spans 15 amino acids. V dropped 1 base and J dropped 1 base, with 11 bases sitting between them. The CDR3 region has the DNA TGTGCCAGCAGTTTAGTCCCAGGGAATTCCTACGAGCAGTACTTC. Its translation: CASSLVPGNSYEQYF.

V is TRBV4-1 and J is TRBJ2-2; D is ambiguous. V was trimmed by 0 bases and J by 7 bases, leaving 6 bases between them. This CDR3 region has 13 residues. Germline values: CDR1 MGHRA, CDR2 YSYEKL. The CDR3 reads CASSQDGVGELFF. CDR3 coding DNA: TGCGCCAGCAGCCAAGATGGGGTCGGGGAGCTGTTTTTT.

J is TRBJ2-2 and V is TRBV29-1; 11 bases are shared with TRBD2. The CDR3 has 14 residues. Unmatched junction bases numbered 6, after V lost 7 bases and J lost 5 bases. Germline V lookup: CDR1 SQVTM, CDR2 ANQGSEA. CDR3 sequence (DNA): TGCAGCGCCCGACTAGCGGGATTAACCGGGGAGCTGTTTTTT. It is translated as CSARLAGLTGELFF.

Notes on this clonotype: Germline and junction disagree at one end, which may indicate a read error. This chain joins TRBV12-3 or TRBV12-4 and TRBJ1-2, with TRBD1 matching 9 bases. The CDR3 is 12 amino acids. As DNA, the CDR3 is TGTGCCAGCAGTAGATCCGGGACAGGGTCTCCTTTC. It yields the protein CASSRSGTGSPF.

This sequence joins TRBV20-1 and TRBJ2-1; 10 bases are a match to TRBD2. Germline CDR1 DFQATT, CDR2 SNEGSKA (reference sequence). Unmatched junction bases numbered 16, after V lost 4 bases and J lost 7 bases. This CDR3 is 17 amino acids long. The CDR3 DNA sequence: TGCAGTGCTAAGGCCGGACATGCTAGCGGGAGATGGAATGAGCAGTTCTTC. It codes for CSAKAGHASGRWNEQFF.

This chain connects TRBV14 to TRBJ2-5, with D perhaps matching TRBD1 or TRBD2 (5 bases each). This CDR3 is 14 amino acids long. With 1 base removed from V and 3 bases from J, the gap between germline ends came to 9 bases. Germline V gene lookup returns CDR1 SGHDN and CDR2 FVKESK. The chain's CDR3 is CASSQVRGEETQYF. The CDR3 nucleotides are TGTGCCAGCAGCCAAGTTCGAGGGGAAGAGACCCAGTACTTC.

This sequence joins TRBV5-1 and TRBJ1-2; 12 bases agree with TRBD1. Germline values: CDR1 SGHRS, CDR2 YFSETQ. V lost 2 bases to trimming and J lost 7 bases; unmatched junction nucleotides: 21. The length of the CDR3 is 20 residues. Here the CDR3 DNA reads TGCGCCAGCAGCTTCGGGAGACCCGGGACAGGGGGCCTCCTATCCAGTGGCTACACCTTC. This translates into CASSFGRPGTGGLLSSGYTF.

The gene calls are TRBV20-1 and TRBJ2-3; D is undetermined. The CDR3 is 14 residues long. Germline V gene data show CDR1 as DFQATT and CDR2 as SNEGSKA (reference sequence). V was shortened by 0 bases and J by 3 bases, with 10 bases between the two germline ends. The CDR3 loop reads CSARDPDGTDTQYF. CDR3 bases: TGCAGTGCTAGAGATCCCGACGGTACAGATACGCAGTATTTT.

This clonotype has a single count. This chain connects TRBV28 to TRBJ1-4; D might be TRBD1 (6 bases). The CDR3 loop spans 15 amino acids. CDR1 and CDR2 (germline): MDHEN, SYDVKM. The ends were cut back, 6 bases at V and 8 bases at J, with 19 bases in the middle. The CDR3 region has the DNA TGTGCCAGCAGCAGAACAGGGAGCGTCGGCGAAAAACTGTTTTTT. It is translated as CASSRTGSVGEKLFF.

This clonotype was seen once. The chain has TRBV28 and TRBJ2-5, with 9 bases matching TRBD1. Germline lookup yields CDR1 MDHEN and CDR2 SYDVKM. The trim removed 2 bases at V and 3 bases at J, leaving 7 bases unmatched. The CDR3 consists of 16 residues. Here the CDR3 reads CASSLNGQGFEETQYF. CDR3 nucleotide sequence: TGTGCCAGCAGTTTAAATGGACAGGGGTTTGAAGAGACCCAGTACTTC.

The chain links TRBV27 to TRBJ2-7; D might be TRBD1 (5 bases). CDR1 is MNHEY and CDR2 is SMNVEV in the germline V gene (reference sequence). The V gene lost 10 bases and the J gene lost 3 bases, with 16 bases spanning the gap. The CDR3 is 13 residues long. Here the CDR3 DNA reads TGTGCCACTAAACAGGCCGGTTACTACGAGCAGTACTTC. Its translation is CATKQAGYYEQYF.